The next 9 T cell receptor beta chains were all read from a single sample in a study of T cell changes during pregnancy in multiple sclerosis. Assay used: immunoSEQ multiplex PCR; TCRdb lists only in-frame clones, some missing. The data show tens of thousands of clones, 85% seen once. The specimen comprised CD8+ T cells from peripheral blood mononuclear cells, sampled before pregnancy. All receptors derive from a female donor with multiple sclerosis, enrolled in a pregnancy study.

V is TRBV6-5 and J is TRBJ2-2, with D unresolved. CDR1 is MNHEY, CDR2 SVGAGI, per germline. The CDR3 runs 14 residues. Between the trimmed V and J ends, which lost 3 bases and 0 bases, there was a span of 5 bases. The CDR3 spells CASSYVTNTGELFF. The CDR3 nucleotides read TGTGCCAGCAGTTATGTAACGAACACCGGGGAGCTGTTTTTT.

The V gene is TRBV27, the J gene TRBJ2-7; D possibly corresponds to TRBD1 (5 bases). This CDR3 has 15 amino acids. Germline V gene lookup returns CDR1 MNHEY and CDR2 SMNVEV (reference sequence). Trimming took 4 bases from V and 2 from J, leaving 15 bases between them. DNA for the CDR3: TGTGCCAGCAGTTCGAACCCCAGGGTGCCCTACGAGCAGTACTTC. Translation: CASSSNPRVPYEQYF.

V gene TRBV6-1 combines with J gene TRBJ1-5; D call uncertain. With 3 bases removed from V and 5 bases from J, the gap between germline ends came to 8 bases. CDR3 size: 13 residues. Germline V gene lookup returns CDR1 MNHNS and CDR2 SASEGT. The CDR3 region has the DNA TGTGCCAGCAGTGATGTTTTAGATCAGCCCCAGCATTTT. Its protein product is CASSDVLDQPQHF.

The rearrangement uses TRBV27 and TRBJ1-1; the match to TRBD1 covers 8 bases. Germline lookup yields CDR1 MNHEY and CDR2 SMNVEV (reference sequence). The CDR3 is 15 residues long. Trimming at V came to 5 bases and at J to 4 bases, leaving 9 bases not matched to a gene. CDR3 in amino acids: CASSAQGALGTEAFF. Written as DNA, the CDR3 is TGTGCCAGCAGTGCCCAGGGGGCTCTGGGCACTGAAGCTTTCTTT.

This chain connects TRBV27 to TRBJ2-7; 7 positions match TRBD2. Per germline, CDR1 MNHEY and CDR2 SMNVEV (reference sequence). The junction had 9 bases not matched to a gene; V was cut back by 3 bases and J by 7 bases. The length of the CDR3 is 14 residues. The CDR3 DNA sequence: TGTGCCAGCAGTTTGGGGGGAGGGCCAAGGGAGCAGTACTTC. Protein product: CASSLGGGPREQYF.

This clone was detected only a few times. This chain links TRBV11-2 with TRBJ2-7; 10 bases line up with TRBD2. The CDR3 loop spans 16 amino acids. Germline CDR1 and CDR2: SGHAT and FQNNGV. V gave up 5 bases and J gave up 1 base; unmatched junction bases: 8. In DNA form, the CDR3 reads TGTGCCAGCAGCCCAAGCGGACTAGCGGTTTCCTACGAGCAGTACTTC. This translates into CASSPSGLAVSYEQYF.

This clone showed up just a few times. The chain is built from TRBV19 and TRBJ1-2; TRBD1 matches at 7 bases. Germline trimming cut 5 bases from V and 2 bases from J; bases unmatched to any gene: 8. This CDR3 region has 15 residues. Germline V gene data show CDR1 as LNHDA and CDR2 as SQIVND (reference sequence). Here the CDR3 DNA reads TGTGCCAGTAGTGTACGGACAGGTCTCAACTATGGCTACACCTTC. Translated: CASSVRTGLNYGYTF.

This chain joins TRBV13 and TRBJ2-5; TRBD1 aligns across 7 bases. J lost 1 base, V lost 4 bases, and 3 bases had no gene match. Germline V lookup: CDR1 PRHDT, CDR2 FYEKMQ (reference sequence). The CDR3 consists of 14 residues. The CDR3 here is CASSSWDSQETQYF. For the CDR3, the DNA is TGTGCCAGCAGCTCATGGGACAGCCAAGAGACCCAGTACTTC.

This clone was observed a handful of times. This sequence joins TRBV7-2 and TRBJ2-7; D is ambiguous. The CDR3 length is 13 residues. The V gene's germline CDR1 is SGHTA and CDR2 FQGNSA. Trimming cost V 5 bases and J 5 bases, with 13 bases left between them. The CDR3 reads CASSDPRTDEQYF. DNA for the CDR3: TGTGCCAGCAGCGACCCTAGAACCGACGAGCAGTACTTC.